The T cell receptor (beta chain) under discussion was sequenced for a study of OX40 agonist ivuxolimab in advanced cancers. Study as a whole: Partial responses, seen in three patients, involved one hepatocellular carcinoma and two cutaneous melanomas.

Repertoires were generated with immunoSEQ multiplex PCR, while TCRdb's copy carries only in-frame clones and drops some. Here the sample spans roughly 53,000 clones, approximately 80% being singletons. The CDR3 totals 15 residues. V lost 9 bases to trimming and J lost 3 bases; unmatched junction nucleotides: 8. Germline CDR1 SNHLY, CDR2 FYNNEI. As regards this clone: The antigen is not known.

Autoimmune disease history or systemic immunosuppression led to patients being barred. Blood samples were obtained at baseline, cycle 4 day 1, and cycle 7 day 1. Findings and caveats of the study: CD4+ and CD8+ T cells in blood underwent clonal expansion by week 6 at 0.1 to 3.0 mg/kg.

Here the sequenced sample was CD4+ or CD8+ T cells sorted from blood, taken in a trial of the OX40 agonist ivuxolimab. This TCR was recovered from an adult with an advanced solid tumor such as melanoma, head and neck, liver or kidney cancer. V is TRBV2 and J is TRBJ2-6; 7 nucleotides match TRBD1. DNA of the CDR3: TGTGCCAGGCAGGGGGTACAAAGTGGGGCCAACGTCCTGACTTTC. This codes for CARQGVQSGANVLTF.